This passage covers 15 T cell receptor beta chains from one sample sequenced in a study of cytomegalovirus exposure and HLA in healthy donors. The PCR ran on 60 Vbeta and 13 Jbeta primers. Measured with immunoSEQ multiplex PCR; TCRdb has only the in-frame clones, and not every one. The sample carries about 150,000 clones, 84% recorded once. What was sequenced was PBMCs. These receptors originate from a boy younger than 10 in good health and CMV-seronegative.

V usage is TRBV4-1 and J usage is TRBJ1-1; 7 bases are a match to TRBD1. Germline-derived CDR1 and CDR2 are MGHRA and YSYEKL. J gave up 0 bases and V 4 bases, and 8 bases lay outside the gene matches. This CDR3 comprises 16 residues. The CDR3 nucleotides read TGCGCCAGCAGCCGAGGGGGCTGGCTACTGAACACTGAAGCTTTCTTT. It codes for CASSRGGWLLNTEAFF.

The chain links TRBV28 to TRBJ2-5, with 7 nucleotides matching TRBD2. V shed 2 bases and J 6 bases; nucleotides not matched to a gene: 6. This CDR3 contains 14 residues. The germline V gene has CDR1 MDHEN and CDR2 SYDVKM. In DNA, the CDR3 is TGTGCCAGCAGTTTAGCTGGGGGGGGGAAGACCCAGTACTTC. This encodes CASSLAGGGKTQYF.

V and J are TRBV5-5 and TRBJ1-1; 8 bases are a match to TRBD1. CDR1 is SGHKS, CDR2 YYEKEE, per germline (reference sequence). The CDR3 covers 13 residues. V shed 4 bases and J 6 bases; nucleotides not matched to a gene: 5. CDR3 nucleotides: TGTGCCAGCAGCCTGACAGGGGAAGCTGAAGCTTTCTTT. Translated, it gives CASSLTGEAEAFF.

The chain links TRBV4-2 to TRBJ1-1; unclear D gene. The CDR3 runs to 15 residues. Germline V CDR1 and CDR2: LGHNA, YNFKEQ. V gave up 0 bases and J gave up 4 bases, with 12 bases separating them. In DNA form, the CDR3 reads TGTGCCAGCAGCCAAGATTTTGTCAGAAGCACTGAAGCTTTCTTT. This sequence encodes CASSQDFVRSTEAFF.

The V and J genes are TRBV6-5 and TRBJ2-3; 10 nucleotides agree with TRBD2. The CDR3 consists of 15 residues. Unmatched junction bases numbered 6, after V lost 6 bases and J lost 3 bases. Germline CDR1 is MNHEY and CDR2 is SVGAGI. The CDR3 here is CASRAGGSFTDTQYF. Written as DNA, the CDR3 is TGTGCCAGCAGAGCGGGGGGGTCTTTTACAGATACGCAGTATTTT.

The J gene is TRBJ2-2, the V gene TRBV27, with a tentative D call TRBD2 (6 bases). V was shortened by 5 bases and J by 4 bases, with 11 bases between the two germline ends. CDR1 and CDR2 from the germline V gene are MNHEY and SMNVEV (reference sequence). The CDR3 loop spans 14 amino acids. CDR3 sequence reads: CASSHGSLTGELFF. The CDR3 DNA follows: TGTGCCAGCAGTCACGGGAGTCTCACCGGGGAGCTGTTTTTT.

V and J are TRBV7-6 and TRBJ2-3; TRBD2 is a possible D gene (5 bases). In germline, CDR1 is SGHVS, CDR2 FNYEAQ. V was shortened by 2 bases and J by 2 bases, with 14 bases between the two germline ends. This CDR3 region has 16 residues. The CDR3 sequence is CASSLNGDTDTDTQYF. The CDR3 bases are TGTGCCAGCAGCTTAAACGGGGATACGGACACAGATACGCAGTATTTT.

This clone was counted between two and nine times. The rearrangement links TRBV10-1 to TRBJ2-3, with 7 positions matching TRBD2. This CDR3 is 14 amino acids long. Trimming cost V 5 bases and J 4 bases; bases outside gene matches: 6. Germline V CDR1 and CDR2: WNHNN, SYGVQD (reference sequence). The CDR3 DNA follows: TGCGCCAGCAGTAGCGGGATGGTCGCAGATACGCAGTATTTT. This gives the protein CASSSGMVADTQYF.

This clone turned up a few times. The CDR3 sequence: CASSDYRLTATGELFF. The DNA for the CDR3 is TGTGCCAGCAGTGACTACCGACTAACGGCGACCGGGGAGCTGTTTTTT. V gene TRBV25-1 combines with J gene TRBJ2-2; D may be TRBD2 (5 bases). The CDR3 length is 16 residues. Germline CDR1 MGHDK, CDR2 SYGVNS. Trimming took off 3 bases at V and 5 bases at J, with 16 bases between the two ends.

V and J are TRBV2 and TRBJ1-4; 8 bases are a match to TRBD1. The germline CDR1 and CDR2 sequences are SNHLY and FYNNEI. The CDR3 covers 15 residues. J lost 7 bases, V lost 7 bases, and 11 bases had no gene match. The CDR3 spells CASIGKGQGREKLFF. The DNA for the CDR3 is TGTGCCAGCATCGGTAAAGGACAGGGTCGTGAAAAACTGTTTTTT.

The genes are TRBV7-9 and TRBJ1-2; the D gene is possibly TRBD1 (6 bases). The CDR3 has 12 residues. V lost 1 base, J lost 7 bases, and 7 bases lay in between. The germline V gene has CDR1 SEHNR and CDR2 FQNEAQ (reference sequence). The CDR3, as DNA: TGTGCCAGCAGCTTAGACAGGGCTGGCTACACCTTC. This sequence encodes CASSLDRAGYTF.

The chain carries TRBV4-1 and TRBJ2-7; D may be TRBD2 (8 bases). This CDR3 region has 16 residues. V was shortened by 0 bases and J by 4 bases, with 16 bases between the two germline ends. Germline CDR1 and CDR2: MGHRA and YSYEKL. CDR3 bases: TGCGCCAGCAGCCAAGAGAGGGGGCGGGGGGTATACGAGCAGTACTTC. Encoded protein: CASSQERGRGVYEQYF.

The chain employs TRBV14 and TRBJ1-1; D remains ambiguous. This CDR3 spans 14 amino acids. Between the trimmed V and J ends, which lost 4 bases and 1 base, there was a span of 10 bases. Germline V CDR1 and CDR2: SGHDN, FVKESK. The chain's CDR3 is CASSRMGRNTEAFF. The CDR3 coding sequence is TGTGCCAGCAGCCGGATGGGCAGGAACACTGAAGCTTTCTTT.

This clone was found a few times. J is TRBJ2-1 and V is TRBV6-4; 8 bases match TRBD2. Looked up from germline, CDR1 is MRHNA and CDR2 is SNTAGT. V gave up 2 bases and J gave up 6 bases; unmatched junction bases: 6. CDR3 length equals 15 residues. CDR3 in DNA: TGTGCCAGCAGTGACACGTTTAGCGGGGTCAATGAGCAGTTCTTC. Amino acids: CASSDTFSGVNEQFF.

DNA of the CDR3: TGTGCCAGCAGCTTAAGGACAGGTGGAGAAGCTTTCTTT. Amino acids: CASSLRTGGEAFF. This rearrangement joins TRBV7-3 to TRBJ1-1; 7 bases are a match to TRBD1. Trimming removed 1 base from V and 8 bases from J; junction bases left unmatched: 4. CDR1 and CDR2 (germline): SGHTA, FQGTGA. The CDR3 runs 13 residues.